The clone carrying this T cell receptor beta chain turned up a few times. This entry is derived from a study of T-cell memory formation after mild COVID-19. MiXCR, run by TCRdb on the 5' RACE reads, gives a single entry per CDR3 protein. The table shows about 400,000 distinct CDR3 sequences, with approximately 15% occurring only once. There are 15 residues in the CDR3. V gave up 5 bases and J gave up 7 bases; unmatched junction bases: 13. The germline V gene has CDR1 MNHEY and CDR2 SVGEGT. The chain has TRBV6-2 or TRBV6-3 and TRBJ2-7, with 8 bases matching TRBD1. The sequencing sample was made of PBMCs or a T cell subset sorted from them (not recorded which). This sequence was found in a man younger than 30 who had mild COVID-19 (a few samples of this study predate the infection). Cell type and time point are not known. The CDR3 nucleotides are TGTGCCAGCAGTGATACCGGGACAGGCTACGAAGAGCAGTACTTC. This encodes CASSDTGTGYEEQYF.